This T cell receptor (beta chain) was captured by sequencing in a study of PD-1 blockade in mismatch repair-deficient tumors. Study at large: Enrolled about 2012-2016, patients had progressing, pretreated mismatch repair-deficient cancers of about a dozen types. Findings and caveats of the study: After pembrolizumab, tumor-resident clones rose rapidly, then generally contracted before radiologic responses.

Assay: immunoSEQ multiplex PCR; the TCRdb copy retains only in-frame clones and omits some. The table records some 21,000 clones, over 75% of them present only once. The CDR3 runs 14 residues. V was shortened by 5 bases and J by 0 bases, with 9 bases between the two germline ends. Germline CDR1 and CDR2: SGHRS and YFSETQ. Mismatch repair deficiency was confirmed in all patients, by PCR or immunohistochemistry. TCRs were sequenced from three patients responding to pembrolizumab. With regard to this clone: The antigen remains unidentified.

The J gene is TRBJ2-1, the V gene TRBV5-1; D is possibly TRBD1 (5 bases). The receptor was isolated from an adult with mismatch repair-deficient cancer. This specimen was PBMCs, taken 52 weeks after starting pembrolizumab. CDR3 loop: CASRGDSSYNEQFF. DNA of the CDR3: TGCGCCAGCAGGGGCGACAGCTCCTACAATGAGCAGTTCTTC.